These 3 T cell receptor beta chains were all obtained from the same sample, sequenced in a study of cytomegalovirus exposure and HLA in healthy donors. PCR employed 60 Vbeta and 13 Jbeta primers. The table came from immunoSEQ multiplex PCR; TCRdb's copy has only in-frame clones and leaves some out. The table shows around 110,000 clones, with roughly 70% occurring only once. Material: PBMCs. The receptors here all came from a woman under 40 in good health and CMV-seronegative.

A few counts support this clone. J is TRBJ1-1 and V is TRBV19, with D possibly TRBD1 on 5 matching bases. V shed 5 bases and J shed 1 base, with 8 bases lying between them. Germline CDR1 LNHDA, CDR2 SQIVND (reference sequence). This CDR3 comprises 13 residues. The CDR3 nucleotides read TGTGCCAGTAGTTTGCAGGGGAACACTGAAGCTTTCTTT. It yields the protein CASSLQGNTEAFF.

The CDR3 sequence: CSVFTSGTYEQYF. CDR3 nucleotide sequence: TGCAGCGTCTTCACTAGCGGGACCTACGAGCAGTACTTC. The chain has TRBV29-1 and TRBJ2-5; 10 bases match TRBD2. The tail of the sequence fits TRBJ2-7 better, so the J call may be wrong. This CDR3 has 13 residues. Germline CDR1 and CDR2: SQVTM and ANQGSEA.

The CDR3 DNA reads as TGTGCCAGCAGCCCCACGGGACACCAGAACACCGGGGAGCTGTTTTTT. It codes for CASSPTGHQNTGELFF. This chain connects TRBV9 to TRBJ2-2, with D maybe TRBD1 (6 bases). The ends were cut back, 4 bases at V and 1 base at J, with 14 bases in the middle. The CDR3 runs 16 residues. CDR1 is SGDLS and CDR2 is YYNGEE in the germline V gene.